These 15 T cell receptor beta chains share one sample of origin, sequenced in a study of blood T cells in healthy people across ages. It was with a sample-barcoded 5' primer and a J-beta primer mix that a second PCR of roughly 6 to 12 cycles was run. One entry per CDR3 protein results from TCRdb running MiXCR on the 5' RACE reads. The profile covers about 1.4 million distinct CDR3 sequences, with around 59% appearing a single time and 6.5% to 8% taken by the ten largest. Sequenced sample: blood. Receptors originate from a man aged 18 to 29 in good health.

This clonotype has only a few counts. The gene calls are TRBV4-1 and TRBJ2-7; D gene unclear. Germline lookup yields CDR1 MGHRA and CDR2 YSYEKL. The CDR3 covers 13 residues. The ends were cut back, 1 base at V and 7 bases at J, with 11 bases in the middle. CDR3 protein: CASSQVILREQYF. For the CDR3, the DNA is TGCGCCAGCAGCCAAGTAATCCTCCGGGAGCAGTACTTC.

The rearrangement links TRBV5-1 to TRBJ2-7; D is unresolved. The CDR3 spans 15 residues. V was cut by 0 bases and J by 5 bases, with 15 bases left in between. Germline CDR1 is SGHRS and CDR2 is YFSETQ. The CDR3 spells CASSLALSSFHEQYF. The CDR3 DNA reads TGCGCCAGCAGCTTGGCCCTGTCGTCTTTCCACGAGCAGTACTTC.

The chain employs TRBV21-1 and TRBJ2-1. TRBV21-1 is tagged as a pseudogene. The CDR3 totals 17 residues. Written as DNA, the CDR3 is TGTGCCAGCCATTTAGGACCGGCAACGTACTCCTACAATGAGCAGTTCTTC. Translating gives CASHLGPATYSYNEQFF.

The sample holds one count of this clonotype. The chain recombines TRBV20-1 with TRBJ2-5; tentative D call: TRBD2 (6 bases). Between the trimmed V and J ends, which lost 3 bases and 4 bases, there was a span of 9 bases. This CDR3 spans 12 amino acids. Germline V gene sequence: CDR1 DFQATT, CDR2 SNEGSKA (reference sequence). The CDR3 nucleotides read TGCAGTGCTAGCGGGAGAACAGAGACCCAGTACTTC. Amino acids: CSASGRTETQYF.

The chain recombines TRBV18 with TRBJ1-2; possible D gene TRBD1, 5 bases. The CDR3 loop spans 15 amino acids. CDR1 and CDR2 from the germline V gene are KGHSH and LQKENI. V gave up 3 bases and J gave up 6 bases, with 17 bases separating them. In DNA form, the CDR3 reads TGTGCCAGCTCACCGGTCCGGGACGGTCAGGATGGCTACACCTTC. Translating it yields CASSPVRDGQDGYTF.

This clonotype was observed a few times. CDR3 nucleotide sequence: TGTGCCATCAGTGAGTCGCAGAGTTCCTACAATGAGCAGTTCTTC. Translation gives CAISESQSSYNEQFF. The chain has TRBV10-3 and TRBJ2-1; D not certain. V was trimmed by 0 bases and J by 1 base, leaving 7 bases between them. Germline V CDR1 and CDR2: ENHRY, SYGVKD. This CDR3 is 15 amino acids long.

This chain links TRBV6-2 or TRBV6-3 with TRBJ2-7; D may be TRBD1 (6 bases). This CDR3 is built from 15 residues. Germline values: CDR1 MNHEY, CDR2 SVGEGT. V gave up 6 bases and J gave up 0 bases, with 15 bases separating them. The CDR3, as DNA: TGTGCCAGCAGCCTCCGGGACATCTTCTCCTACGAGCAGTACTTC. Translating gives CASSLRDIFSYEQYF.

The rearrangement uses TRBV29-1 and TRBJ1-5; D unresolved. Trimming took off 1 base at V and 11 bases at J, with 12 bases between the two ends. The CDR3 covers 12 residues. CDR1 and CDR2 (germline): SQVTM, ANQGSEA. The CDR3 DNA sequence: TGCAGCGTTGAAGTGGTCTTCGGGGCCCAGCATTTT. Its translation is CSVEVVFGAQHF.

The gene calls are TRBV6-5 and TRBJ1-5; 7 bases match TRBD1. The V gene end was trimmed by 2 bases and the J gene end by 7 bases; junction bases not matched to a gene: 11. Germline loops: CDR1 MNHEY, CDR2 SVGAGI. The CDR3 runs to 16 residues. CDR3 DNA sequence: TGTGCCAGCAGTTACACTGGGACAGCCCTCGTGCAGCCCCAGCATTTT. Amino acid sequence: CASSYTGTALVQPQHF.

Concerning this clonotype: One end of the junction varies from germline; a read error may be responsible. This chain links TRBV7-9 with TRBJ2-7, with D perhaps matching TRBD2 (5 bases). Germline V CDR1 and CDR2: SEHNR, FQNEAQ (reference sequence). The CDR3 contains 11 residues. CDR3 protein: CSSTSTYEQYF. CDR3 in DNA: TGTTCCAGCACTAGTACCTACGAGCAGTACTTC.

This rearrangement joins TRBV29-1 to TRBJ1-2; tentatively, D is TRBD1 (6 bases). CDR3 length: 13 residues. Trimming removed 5 bases from V and 3 bases from J, with 13 bases in between. Germline V gene lookup returns CDR1 SQVTM and CDR2 ANQGSEA. The CDR3 bases are TGCAGCGTTAGGACAGCGGAGGACTATGGCTACACCTTC. Protein: CSVRTAEDYGYTF.

V gene TRBV10-3 combines with J gene TRBJ1-1, with 12 bases that match TRBD1. CDR1 is ENHRY and CDR2 is SYGVKD in the germline V gene. After removal of 6 bases from V and 5 bases from J, the junction contained 4 bases not matched to a gene. There are 14 residues in the CDR3. Written as DNA, the CDR3 is TGTGCCATCAGGGGGACAGGGGGCGTGACTGAAGCTTTCTTT. Translation: CAIRGTGGVTEAFF.

V gene TRBV4-1 combines with J gene TRBJ2-1; D may be TRBD1 or TRBD2 (6 bases each). V was cut by 8 bases and J by 4 bases, with 18 bases left in between. This CDR3 region has 15 residues. Germline V gene lookup returns CDR1 MGHRA and CDR2 YSYEKL. The CDR3 region is CASGSARGEYNEQFF. In DNA form, the CDR3 reads TGCGCCAGCGGGTCGGCGAGGGGGGAGTACAATGAGCAGTTCTTC.

The rearrangement links TRBV7-2 to TRBJ2-7; D gene ambiguous. V lost 5 bases and J lost 0, with 8 bases in between. CDR1 and CDR2 (germline): SGHTA, FQGNSA. The CDR3 is made up of 13 amino acids. The DNA for the CDR3 is TGTGCCAGCAGCCCCCAACCCTCCTACGAGCAGTACTTC. It codes for CASSPQPSYEQYF.

The rearrangement links TRBV7-2 to TRBJ1-6, with 9 bases that match TRBD1. Per the germline V gene, CDR1 is SGHTA and CDR2 is FQGNSA. The ends lost 5 bases at V and 10 bases at J; junction bases unmatched: 9. This CDR3 contains 15 residues. CDR3 amino acids: CASSERTGAGSPLHF. CDR3 nucleotides: TGTGCCAGCAGCGAGAGGACAGGGGCGGGATCACCCCTCCACTTT.